The following is a T cell receptor beta chain sequence with its context. Its antigen remains unidentified. This CDR3 contains 15 residues. CDR1 and CDR2 from the germline V gene are LGHNA and YNFKEQ. V dropped 0 bases and J dropped 3 bases, with 12 bases sitting between them. CD4+ cells and CD8+ cells were each obtained through positive magnetic bead selection, and their purity was assessed by flow cytometry. The sample originates from a study of somatic mutations in cytotoxic T cells in rheumatoid arthritis. Notes on the study in general: Age-dependent increases in CD8+ clonality occurred in rheumatoid arthritis patients but not in healthy controls. The top CD8+ clone topped 20% of CD8+ cells in about an eighth of the 65 patients. Statistically, CD8+ T-cell clonality was not significantly distinct between individuals with rheumatoid arthritis and age-matched healthy controls.

Sequencing was performed with immunoSEQ multiplex PCR; in TCRdb, only in-frame clones are kept and a portion is missing. The sample carries just over 30,000 clones, 75% to 85% recorded once. This chain links TRBV4-2 with TRBJ2-7; possibly TRBD2 for D (7 bases). The sequence came from an adult with rheumatoid arthritis. The sample was CD8+ T cells sorted from blood. CDR3 DNA: TGTGCCAGCAGCCAAGAGAGGGGGGGTAACTACGAGCAGTACTTC. This encodes CASSQERGGNYEQYF.